This T cell receptor (beta chain) was observed in a study of shared T cell receptors in the human thymus. The CDR3 spans 16 residues. With V trimmed by 5 bases and J by 6 bases, 15 bases remained unmatched. CDR1 and CDR2 (germline): MNHNS, SASEGT. Here immunoSEQ multiplex PCR was the method, and the copy in TCRdb shows in-frame clones only, minus some. The sample shows about 380,000 clones, 95% of them seen only once. The sequenced sample was thymocytes. The chain carries TRBV6-1 and TRBJ1-2, with 7 bases that match TRBD1. This sequence was found in a human donor. In nucleotides, the CDR3 is TGTGCCAGCAGTCAAGGACAGGAAGCATACACCGATGGCTACACCTTC. Translated: CASSQGQEAYTDGYTF.